The T cell receptor (beta chain) described here comes from a study of long-term antiretroviral therapy in people with HIV. Findings and limits, study-wide: Neither ART adherence, viral resistance nor therapy changes were documented. Older ART regimens were possibly in use when the blood was collected between about 2003 and 2018. Clones with expansion before ART led the repertoire at all time points.

Researchers report immunoSEQ v3.0 was run at survey level. Clones were sequenced by immunoSEQ multiplex PCR, and TCRdb holds only the in-frame ones, with some missing. The data show roughly 34,000 clones, roughly 84% seen once. To note about this clone: The antigen is unknown.

The receptor was derived from a woman in her 30s with HIV. The sequenced sample was unsorted PBMCs, obtained approximately 2.7 years before starting antiretroviral therapy.

CDR3 sequence reads: CASSLGDLNTEAFF. CDR3 nucleotide sequence: TGTGCCAGCAGCTTGGGTGACCTGAACACTGAAGCTTTCTTT. V usage is TRBV5-8 and J usage is TRBJ1-1; D uncertain. There are 14 residues in the CDR3. Trimming cost V 0 bases and J 0 bases, with 6 bases left between them. Germline CDR1 reads SGHTS; CDR2 reads YDEGEE.